This T cell receptor beta chain was sequenced for a study of beta chain features in type 1 diabetes. Study-wide background: Examined across all samples were over 85 million sorted cells.

Expressed TCRB transcripts were sequenced after all isolated RNA was converted to cDNA. The table came from immunoSEQ multiplex PCR; TCRdb's copy has only in-frame clones and leaves some out. Of fewer than 250,000 clones listed, 14% are singletons. CDR3 size: 15 residues. Per the germline V gene, CDR1 is LNHNV and CDR2 is YYDKDF (reference sequence). V shed 1 base and J shed 1 base, with 10 bases lying between them. Overall study findings and caveats: Moderately but significantly shorter TCRB CDR3s were found in Type 1 diabetes patients in all four CD4+ subsets.

Remarks on this clone: Its antigen is unknown.

The receptor was isolated from a woman aged 40 to 50 in good health. The sample comprised naive CD4+ T cells from blood. V usage is TRBV15 and J usage is TRBJ1-1, with D unclear. CDR3 loop: CATSRGYSGNTEAFF. CDR3 nucleotide sequence: TGTGCCACCAGCAGAGGATACTCGGGGAACACTGAAGCTTTCTTT.